A single sample gave rise to the 21 T cell receptor beta chains below, sequenced in a study of T cell responses to AZD1222 COVID-19 vaccine. Sequenced by immunoSEQ multiplex PCR; TCRdb stores in-frame clones only, minus some. The repertoire holds 40,000 to 55,000 clones, approximately 90% seen once, with around 1.1% in the top ten. The sample here was peripheral blood, taken 28 days after the second AZD1222 dose. The receptors shown here come from an adult who received the AZD1222 COVID-19 vaccine.

This chain uses TRBV2 with TRBJ1-2; TRBD1 agrees at 8 bases. With V trimmed by 6 bases and J by 5 bases, 8 bases remained unmatched. This CDR3 spans 14 amino acids. Germline lookup yields CDR1 SNHLY and CDR2 FYNNEI. CDR3 amino acids: CASSAWTGRYGYTF. CDR3 DNA: TGTGCCAGCAGCGCCTGGACAGGGAGGTATGGCTACACCTTC. The full variable domain, completed using reference TRBV2 and TRBJ1-2, is EPEVTQTPSHQVTQMGQEVILRCVPISNHLYFYWYRQILGQKVEFLVSFYNNEISEKSEIFDDQFSVERPDGSNFTLKIRSTKLEDSAMYFCASSAWTGRYGYTFGSGTRLTVV.

This sequence joins TRBV7-2 and TRBJ1-2; TRBD1 matches at 7 bases. Germline V gene sequence: CDR1 SGHTA, CDR2 FQGNSA. This CDR3 has 13 residues. V gave up 5 bases and J gave up 6 bases; unmatched junction bases: 6. This CDR3 reads CASSIDREDGYTF. The CDR3 bases are TGTGCCAGCAGCATAGACAGGGAGGATGGCTACACCTTC.

This chain joins TRBV7-9 and TRBJ1-1, with D uncertain. The CDR3 extends over 13 amino acids. Germline V gene lookup returns CDR1 SEHNR and CDR2 FQNEAQ (reference sequence). V was clipped by 2 bases and J by 4 bases, with 8 bases between them. CDR3 nucleotides: TGTGCCAGCAGCTTAATCACCGCCACTGAAGCTTTCTTT. This encodes CASSLITATEAFF.

The chain links TRBV19 to TRBJ2-7, with D perhaps matching TRBD1 (6 bases). This CDR3 comprises 13 residues. V was cut by 3 bases and J by 7 bases, with 13 bases left in between. CDR1 and CDR2 from the germline V gene are LNHDA and SQIVND (reference sequence). DNA of the CDR3: TGTGCCAGTAGTATTCAGGGGCCGGGAGAGCAGTACTTC. It specifies CASSIQGPGEQYF.

The genes are TRBV5-1 and TRBJ2-1, with 8 positions matching TRBD2. The V segment lost 0 bases and the J segment 3 bases; nucleotides outside the gene matches: 5. CDR1 and CDR2 (germline): SGHRS, YFSETQ. The CDR3 has 16 amino acids. The chain's CDR3 is CASSLGSGSLYNEQFF. CDR3 in DNA: TGCGCCAGCAGCTTGGGGAGCGGGAGTCTCTACAATGAGCAGTTCTTC.

V is TRBV6-5 and J is TRBJ1-5, with a weak D call TRBD1 (5 bases). The CDR3 loop spans 15 amino acids. Trimming removed 7 bases from V and 6 bases from J, with 19 bases in between. CDR1 is MNHEY and CDR2 is SVGAGI in the germline V gene. The CDR3 loop reads CASNPREGVSQPQHF. DNA for the CDR3: TGTGCCAGCAACCCAAGGGAAGGGGTTAGTCAGCCCCAGCATTTT.

The chain couples TRBV11-2 to TRBJ2-6; D is unresolved. V was shortened by 2 bases and J by 4 bases, with 3 bases between the two germline ends. The CDR3 loop spans 13 amino acids. Germline CDR1 is SGHAT and CDR2 is FQNNGV. The CDR3: CASSLPGANVLTF. For the CDR3, the DNA is TGTGCCAGCAGCTTACCCGGGGCCAACGTCCTGACTTTC.

The rearrangement links TRBV6-5 to TRBJ1-2, with D hard to call. Germline CDR1 and CDR2: MNHEY and SVGAGI. The CDR3 totals 14 residues. V dropped 8 bases and J dropped 6 bases, with 19 bases sitting between them. The CDR3 reads CASYPGKSPHGYTF. The DNA of the CDR3 is TGTGCCAGCTACCCCGGGAAAAGCCCTCATGGCTACACCTTC.

The chain couples TRBV20-1 to TRBJ2-2; D may correspond to TRBD1 or TRBD2 (6 bases each). The CDR3 runs to 18 residues. Germline CDR1 and CDR2: DFQATT and SNEGSKA (reference sequence). V gave up 3 bases and J gave up 3 bases, with 23 bases separating them. CDR3 nucleotides: TGCAGTGCTAGTGGGCTCGGGAGACGGGACAAAGACACCGGGGAGCTGTTTTTT. Its translation is CSASGLGRRDKDTGELFF.

This chain uses TRBV9 with TRBJ2-1, with 8 positions matching TRBD2. V gave up 2 bases and J gave up 9 bases; unmatched junction bases: 1. CDR1 is SGDLS, CDR2 YYNGEE, per germline. CDR3 length equals 12 residues. The CDR3 spells CASSVLAGEQFF. As DNA, the CDR3 is TGTGCCAGCAGCGTGCTAGCGGGTGAGCAGTTCTTC.

The V call is TRBV9, the J call TRBJ2-1; TRBD1 or TRBD2 may be the D gene (5 bases each). In germline, CDR1 is SGDLS, CDR2 YYNGEE. This CDR3 is 13 amino acids long. Trimming removed 10 bases at V and 5 bases at J, with 16 bases between. CDR3 sequence: CAETGTPHNEQFF. As DNA, the CDR3 is TGTGCCGAGACCGGGACCCCCCACAATGAGCAGTTCTTC.

The V and J genes are TRBV24-1 and TRBJ2-1, with a weak D call TRBD2 (6 bases). The germline CDR1 and CDR2 sequences are KGHDR and SFDVKD. CDR3 length equals 12 residues. V gave up 9 bases and J gave up 5 bases, with 10 bases separating them. CDR3 DNA sequence: TGTGCCACCCGGGGGTTCAACAATGAGCAGTTCTTC. Its translation is CATRGFNNEQFF.

J is TRBJ1-6 and V is TRBV5-1; D call uncertain. CDR3 size: 15 residues. V was cut by 0 bases and J by 0 bases, with 4 bases left in between. Germline lookup yields CDR1 SGHRS and CDR2 YFSETQ. The CDR3 coding sequence is TGCGCCAGCAGCTTGGCCCGCTCCTATAATTCACCCCTCCACTTT. Residues: CASSLARSYNSPLHF.

V usage is TRBV18 and J usage is TRBJ1-2; the match to TRBD1 covers 9 bases. Germline V gene lookup returns CDR1 KGHSH and CDR2 LQKENI. V lost 2 bases and J lost 0; bases outside the gene matches: 10. There are 18 residues in the CDR3. The CDR3 is CASSPSSGTGNSNYGYTF. The DNA of the CDR3 is TGTGCCAGCTCACCAAGCTCGGGGACAGGGAATTCTAACTATGGCTACACCTTC.

The rearrangement joins TRBV12-3 or TRBV12-4 to TRBJ1-5; tentative D call: TRBD1 (5 bases). V dropped 4 bases and J dropped 9 bases, with 10 bases sitting between them. The CDR3 loop spans 12 amino acids. The CDR3 reads CASSWGGRPQHF. The CDR3 DNA reads as TGTGCCAGCAGTTGGGGCGGGCGGCCCCAGCATTTT.

This clone was detected a few times. V usage is TRBV2 and J usage is TRBJ2-1, with 7 bases fitting TRBD2. V was pared by 7 bases and J by 6 bases, with 3 bases of the junction left unmatched. The germline CDR1 and CDR2 sequences are SNHLY and FYNNEI. The CDR3 has 12 amino acids. Here the CDR3 reads CASTASGNEQFF. The CDR3 DNA is TGTGCCAGCACGGCTAGCGGCAATGAGCAGTTCTTC.

This sequence joins TRBV11-2 and TRBJ2-1, with 9 bases fitting TRBD1. Per the germline V gene, CDR1 is SGHAT and CDR2 is FQNNGV. The CDR3 covers 16 residues. Trimming cost V 3 bases and J 0 bases; bases outside gene matches: 3. CDR3 nucleotides: TGTGCCAGCAGCTTTACGACAGGGGGCTCCTACAATGAGCAGTTCTTC. Amino acid sequence: CASSFTTGGSYNEQFF.

This chain links TRBV9 with TRBJ2-7; D is uncertain. The V and J ends lost 0 bases and 4 bases respectively, with 5 bases between them. This CDR3 spans 12 amino acids. Germline assignment: CDR1 SGDLS and CDR2 YYNGEE. In DNA, the CDR3 is TGTGCCAGCAGCGTAGACGAATACGAGCAGTACTTC. Its protein product is CASSVDEYEQYF.

The V and J genes are TRBV11-2 and TRBJ2-7, with unresolved D. The germline gives CDR1 SGHAT, CDR2 FQNNGV. The CDR3 is made up of 13 amino acids. Deletions cut 4 bases from V and 4 bases from J, with 11 bases between. CDR3 nucleotides: TGTGCCAGCAGCTCACTGACCCAATACGAGCAGTACTTC. Its protein is CASSSLTQYEQYF.

The rearrangement uses TRBV5-1 and TRBJ2-5, with 7 bases fitting TRBD2. J lost 6 bases, V lost 4 bases, and 15 bases had no gene match. From germline, CDR1 is SGHRS and CDR2 YFSETQ. This CDR3 has 16 amino acids. The CDR3 reads CASSGQVAGQGKTQYF. The CDR3, as DNA: TGCGCCAGCAGCGGTCAGGTAGCGGGCCAAGGAAAGACCCAGTACTTC.

The rearrangement joins TRBV7-2 to TRBJ2-7; D gene unclear. The germline CDR1 and CDR2 sequences are SGHTA and FQGNSA. V shed 5 bases and J shed 0 bases, with 20 bases lying between them. There are 17 residues in the CDR3. CDR3 nucleotides: TGTGCCAGCAGCCAACCTCGGAGTACCGGCAGCTCCTACGAGCAGTACTTC. It encodes CASSQPRSTGSSYEQYF. The whole variable domain, remainder taken from reference TRBV7-2 and TRBJ2-7, is GAGVSQSPSNKVTEKGKDVELRCDPISGHTALYWYRQSLGQGLEFLIYFQGNSAPDKSGLPSDRFSAERTGGSVSTLTIQRTQQEDSAVYLCASSQPRSTGSSYEQYFGPGTRLTVT.